Listed below are T cell receptor beta chains from one sample, sequenced in a study of shared clonotypes between healthy human individuals. Repertoires were generated with immunoSEQ multiplex PCR, while TCRdb's copy carries only in-frame clones and drops some. Among around 1,900,000 clones listed, roughly 93% were seen once. What was sequenced was naive CD8+ T cells from PBMCs. The receptors shown here come from a man between 18 and 29 years old in good health. Some clones in this sample may be carry-over from other donors' samples. CDR3s include the opening cysteine and the closing phenylalanine or tryptophan. Each record gives: D gene, clone size, J gene, V gene, CDR3 protein, CDR3 DNA. The D gene is left open where the match is weak. Only some rows state a clone size, as once, few, many or a class for expanded clones.

.	.	TRBJ1-2	TRBV7-9	CASSLLGSTYGYTF	TGTGCCAGCAGCTTACTTGGCAGTACTTATGGCTACACCTTC
.	.	TRBJ1-3	TRBV7-8	CASSPLGTGNTIYF	TGTGCCAGCAGCCCACTCGGAACTGGAAACACCATATATTTT
TRBD2	.	TRBJ2-3	TRBV4-3	CASSQDVVVAGSTDTQYF	TGCGCCAGCAGCCAAGATGTCGTGGTAGCGGGAAGCACAGATACGCAGTATTTT
.	.	TRBJ2-1	TRBV7-9	CASSRASPAGEDEQFF	TGTGCCAGCAGCCGAGCCTCCCCAGCAGGGGAGGATGAGCAGTTCTTC
.	.	TRBJ1-1	TRBV19	CASSPGAYRETEAFF	TGTGCCAGTAGTCCCGGGGCCTACCGGGAGACTGAAGCTTTCTTT
.	.	TRBJ2-3	TRBV11-1	CASSHADAFTDTQYF	TGTGCCAGCAGCCACGCGGACGCCTTCACAGATACGCAGTATTTT
.	once	TRBJ2-7	TRBV7-3	CASSLKGRGPIYEQYF	TGTGCCAGCAGCTTAAAGGGGCGGGGCCCCATTTACGAGCAGTACTTC
.	.	TRBJ1-5	TRBV29-1	CSVFFQGDSNQPQHF	TGCAGCGTCTTTTTCCAGGGAGATAGCAATCAGCCCCAGCATTTT
.	.	TRBJ2-2	TRBV28	CASSGREVTNTGELFF	TGTGCCAGCAGTGGGCGGGAAGTAACGAACACCGGGGAGCTGTTTTTT
.	.	TRBJ2-1	TRBV7-9	CASSSQRDRRGNEQFF	TGTGCCAGCAGCTCCCAAAGAGACCGGCGGGGCAATGAGCAGTTCTTC
.	few	TRBJ1-1	TRBV29-1	CSVEGRGGGFGNTEAFF	TGCAGCGTTGAAGGTCGCGGAGGGGGATTTGGGAACACTGAAGCTTTCTTT
TRBD2	.	TRBJ2-3	TRBV30	CASSLAGWDTQYF	TGTGCCTCCTCACTAGCGGGATGGGATACGCAGTATTTT
TRBD1	.	TRBJ1-5	TRBV28	CASSSPWDRGQNQPQHF	TGTGCCAGCAGTTCCCCTTGGGACAGGGGACAAAATCAGCCCCAGCATTTT
.	.	TRBJ2-2	TRBV7-3	CASSPTPTRRFTGELFF	TGTGCCAGCAGCCCCACCCCAACTAGACGGTTCACCGGGGAGCTGTTTTTT
TRBD1	.	TRBJ2-7	TRBV10-1	CASSESLGQGTYEQYF	TGCGCCAGCAGTGAGTCCCTTGGACAGGGAACCTACGAGCAGTACTTC
.	once	TRBJ1-5	TRBV27	CASSFAAKNQPQHF	TGTGCCAGCAGTTTTGCGGCAAAAAATCAGCCCCAGCATTTT